This T cell receptor (beta chain) is drawn from a study of T-cell memory formation after mild COVID-19. The study, taken as a whole, reports: For contracting clones, CD4+ ones sat mainly in CM and EM, CD8+ in EMRA. Researchers found some responding clones in pre-infection memory, a sign that cross-reactive memory joined.

This clonotype has a count of ten or more. The target antigen is unknown. Losses at the gene ends were 3 bases for V and 4 bases for J; bases not matched to a gene: 6. Germline CDR1 is GTSNPN and CDR2 is SVGIG (reference sequence). CDR3 length equals 15 residues. After 5'RACE with constant-segment primers, TCR alpha and TCR beta cDNA libraries carrying sample barcodes and UMIs were obtained. MiXCR, applied by TCRdb to the 5' RACE reads, yields one record per CDR3 protein. This table holds about 430,000 distinct CDR3 sequences, around 24% found once. This receptor was identified in an adult woman who had mild COVID-19 (a few samples of this study predate the infection). Cell type and time point are not known. The chain links TRBV30 to TRBJ1-6; 7 positions agree with TRBD1. Sequenced material: PBMCs or a T cell subset sorted from them (not recorded which). In nucleotides, the CDR3 is TGTGCCTGGAGAGGGGACAGTTATTATAATTCACCCCTCCACTTT. Translated: CAWRGDSYYNSPLHF.